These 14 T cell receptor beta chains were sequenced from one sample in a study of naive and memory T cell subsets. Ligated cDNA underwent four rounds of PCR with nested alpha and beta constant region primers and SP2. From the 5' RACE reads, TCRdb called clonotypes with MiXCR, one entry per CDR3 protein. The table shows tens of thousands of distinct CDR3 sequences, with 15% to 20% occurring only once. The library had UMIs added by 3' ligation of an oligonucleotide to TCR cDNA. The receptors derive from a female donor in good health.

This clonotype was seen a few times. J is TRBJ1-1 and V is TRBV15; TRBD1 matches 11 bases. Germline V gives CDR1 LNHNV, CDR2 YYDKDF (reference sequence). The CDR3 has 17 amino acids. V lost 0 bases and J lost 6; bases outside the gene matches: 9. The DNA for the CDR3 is TGTGCCACCAGCAGAGATCGGGGAATGGACAGGGGGCCTGAAGCTTTCTTT. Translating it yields CATSRDRGMDRGPEAFF.

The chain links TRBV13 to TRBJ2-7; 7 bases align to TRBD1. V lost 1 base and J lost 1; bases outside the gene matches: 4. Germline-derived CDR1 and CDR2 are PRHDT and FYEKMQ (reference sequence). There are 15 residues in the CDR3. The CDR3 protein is CASSLVGQVSYEQYF. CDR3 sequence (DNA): TGTGCCAGCAGCTTAGTCGGACAGGTTTCCTACGAGCAGTACTTC.

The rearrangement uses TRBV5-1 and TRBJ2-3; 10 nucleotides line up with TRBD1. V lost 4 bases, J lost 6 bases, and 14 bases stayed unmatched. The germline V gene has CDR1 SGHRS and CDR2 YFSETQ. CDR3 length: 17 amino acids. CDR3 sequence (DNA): TGCGCCAGCAGCACGCCGACCGGGACAGGGGCGGGGGATACGCAGTATTTT. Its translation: CASSTPTGTGAGDTQYF.

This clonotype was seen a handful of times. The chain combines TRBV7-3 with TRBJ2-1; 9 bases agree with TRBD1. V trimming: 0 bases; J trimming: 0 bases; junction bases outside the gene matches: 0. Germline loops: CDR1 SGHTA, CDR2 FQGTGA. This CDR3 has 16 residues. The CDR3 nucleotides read TGTGCCAGCAGCTTAACGGGACAGGGCTCCTACAATGAGCAGTTCTTC. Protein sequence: CASSLTGQGSYNEQFF.

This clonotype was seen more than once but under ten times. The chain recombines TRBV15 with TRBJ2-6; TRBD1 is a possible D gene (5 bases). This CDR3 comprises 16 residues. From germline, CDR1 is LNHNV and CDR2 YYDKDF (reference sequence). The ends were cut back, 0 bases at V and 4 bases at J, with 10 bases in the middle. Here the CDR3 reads CATSRDQGTGANVLTF. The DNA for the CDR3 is TGTGCCACCAGCAGAGATCAGGGTACAGGGGCCAACGTCCTGACTTTC.

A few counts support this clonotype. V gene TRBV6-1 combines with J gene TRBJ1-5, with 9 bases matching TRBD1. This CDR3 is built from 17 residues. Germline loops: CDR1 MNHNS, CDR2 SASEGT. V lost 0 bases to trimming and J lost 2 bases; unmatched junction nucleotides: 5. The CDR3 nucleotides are TGTGCCAGCAGTGAAGCACAGGGGGCGAACGGCAATCAGCCCCAGCATTTT. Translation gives CASSEAQGANGNQPQHF.

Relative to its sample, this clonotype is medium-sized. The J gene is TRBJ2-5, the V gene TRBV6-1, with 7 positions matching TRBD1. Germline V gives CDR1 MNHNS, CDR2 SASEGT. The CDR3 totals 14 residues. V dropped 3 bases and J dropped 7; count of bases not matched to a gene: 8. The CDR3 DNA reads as TGTGCCAGCAGTGAGATTCAGGGGGACGGGACCCAGTACTTC. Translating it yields CASSEIQGDGTQYF.

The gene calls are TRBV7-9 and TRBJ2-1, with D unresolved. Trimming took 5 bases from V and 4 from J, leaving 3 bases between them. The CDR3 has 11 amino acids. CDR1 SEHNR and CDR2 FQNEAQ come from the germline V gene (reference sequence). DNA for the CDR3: TGTGCCAGCAGCGGTTACAATGAGCAGTTCTTC. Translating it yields CASSGYNEQFF. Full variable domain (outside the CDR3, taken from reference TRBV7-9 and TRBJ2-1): DTGVSQNPRHKITKRGQNVTFRCDPISEHNRLYWYRQTLGQGPEFLTYFQNEAQLEKSRLLSDRFSAERPKGSFSTLEIQRTEQGDSAMYLCASSGYNEQFFGPGTRLTVL.

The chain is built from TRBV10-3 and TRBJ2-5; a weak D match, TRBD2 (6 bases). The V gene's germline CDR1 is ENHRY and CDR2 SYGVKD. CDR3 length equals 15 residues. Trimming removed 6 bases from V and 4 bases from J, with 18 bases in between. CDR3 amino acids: CAISAHGGLTETQYF. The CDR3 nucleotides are TGTGCCATCAGCGCCCATGGGGGGTTGACAGAGACCCAGTACTTC.

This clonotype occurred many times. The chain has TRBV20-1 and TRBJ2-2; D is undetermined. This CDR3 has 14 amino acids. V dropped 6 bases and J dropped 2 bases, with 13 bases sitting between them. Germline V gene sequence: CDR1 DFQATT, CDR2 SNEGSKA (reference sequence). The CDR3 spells CSAPMADNTGELFF. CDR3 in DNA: TGCAGTGCCCCGATGGCAGATAACACCGGGGAGCTGTTTTTT.

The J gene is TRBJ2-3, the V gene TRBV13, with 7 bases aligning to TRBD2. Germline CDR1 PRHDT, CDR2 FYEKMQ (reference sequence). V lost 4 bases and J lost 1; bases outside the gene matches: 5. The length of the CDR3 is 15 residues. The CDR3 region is CASSSGLVGTDTQYF. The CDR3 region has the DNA TGTGCCAGCAGCTCCGGACTAGTAGGCACAGATACGCAGTATTTT.

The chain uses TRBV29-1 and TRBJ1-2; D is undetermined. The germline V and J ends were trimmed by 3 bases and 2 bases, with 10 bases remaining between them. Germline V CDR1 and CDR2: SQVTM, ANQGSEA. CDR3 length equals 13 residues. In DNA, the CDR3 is TGCAGCGTTGATAGCAGCGTAAACTATGGCTACACCTTC. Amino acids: CSVDSSVNYGYTF.

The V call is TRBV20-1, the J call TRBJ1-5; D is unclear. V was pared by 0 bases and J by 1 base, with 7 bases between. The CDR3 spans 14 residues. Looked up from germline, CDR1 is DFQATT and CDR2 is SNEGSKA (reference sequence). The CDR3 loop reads CSARDDTSNQPQHF. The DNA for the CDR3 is TGCAGTGCTAGAGATGATACGAGCAATCAGCCCCAGCATTTT.

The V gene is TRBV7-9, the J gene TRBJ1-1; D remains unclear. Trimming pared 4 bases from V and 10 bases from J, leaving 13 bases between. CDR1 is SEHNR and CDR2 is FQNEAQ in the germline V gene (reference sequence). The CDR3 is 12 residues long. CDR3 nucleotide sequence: TGTGCCAGCAGCTCCACCGACAATGGAGCTTTCTTT. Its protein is CASSSTDNGAFF.